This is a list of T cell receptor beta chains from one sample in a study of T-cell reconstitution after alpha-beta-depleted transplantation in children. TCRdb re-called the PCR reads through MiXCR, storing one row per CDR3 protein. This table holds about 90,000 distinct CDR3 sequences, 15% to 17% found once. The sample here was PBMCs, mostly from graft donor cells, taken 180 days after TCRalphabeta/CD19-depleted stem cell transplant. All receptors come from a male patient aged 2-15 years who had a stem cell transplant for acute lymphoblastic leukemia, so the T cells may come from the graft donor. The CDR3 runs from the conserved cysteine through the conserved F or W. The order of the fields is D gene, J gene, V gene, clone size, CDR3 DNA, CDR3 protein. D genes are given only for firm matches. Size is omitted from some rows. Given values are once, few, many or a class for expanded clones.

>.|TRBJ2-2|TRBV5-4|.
TGTGCCAGCAGTCGGGGGCAGGCGAACACCGGGGAGCTGTTTTTT
CASSRGQANTGELFF
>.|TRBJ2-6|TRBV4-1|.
TGCGCCAGCAGCTCTACTCACAGGGTTGGGGCCAACGTCCTGACTTTC
CASSSTHRVGANVLTF
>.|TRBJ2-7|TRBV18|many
TGTGCCAGCTCACCGGGACAATCCTACGAGCAGTACTTC
CASSPGQSYEQYF
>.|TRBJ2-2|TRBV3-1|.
TGTGCCAGCAGCCAAGATCTTGTGGGGAACACCGGGGAGCTGTTTTTT
CASSQDLVGNTGELFF
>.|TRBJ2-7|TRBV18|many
TGTGCCAGCTCACCACCACAGCGGCAGTACGAGCAGTACTTC
CASSPPQRQYEQYF
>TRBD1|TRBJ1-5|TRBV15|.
TGTGCCACCAGCAGGGACACCGGGACAGAGCATTTT
CATSRDTGTEHF
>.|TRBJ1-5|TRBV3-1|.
TGTGCCAGCAGCCAAGACGGGGTTAGCAATCAGCCCCAGCATTTT
CASSQDGVSNQPQHF
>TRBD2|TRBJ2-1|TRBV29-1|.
TGCAGCGTTCGGACTAGTGGGGGGAATGAGCAGTTCTTC
CSVRTSGGNEQFF
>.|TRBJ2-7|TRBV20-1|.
TGCAGTGCTAGTCGGGACACCAGCTCCTACGAGCAGTACTTC
CSASRDTSSYEQYF
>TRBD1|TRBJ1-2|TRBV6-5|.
TGTGCCAGCAGTTCCGAAGACAGGGGTAACTATGGCTACACCTTC
CASSSEDRGNYGYTF